Included here is one TCR beta chain sequence, with context. Its antigen target is currently unknown. No base qualities exist here, and no much larger clone lies one base off it. Trimming costs V 0 bases and J 4 bases, and their ends lie 6 bases apart. Its CDR3 holds 13 amino acids, cysteine through phenylalanine. The kept DNA is CDR3 alone, 39 bases in frame from the first base. This sample is drawn from a study of blood T cell repertoires in COVID-19 (dated by TCRdb to 2018 to 2021). Concerning the study at large: Samples covering the acute and convalescent phases of COVID-19 were provided by collaborators in the United States, Italy and Spain. The material from the prospective study consisted of cDNA or gDNA derived from T cells, B-cell-depleted T cells, or PBMCs. Subjects who had been exposed to COVID-19, were actively infected with it, or had recovered from it provided the deeply sampled blood TCRbeta repertoires that made up the dataset. The repertoires were made available in a free public database intended to serve as a resource for research on the immune response to SARS-CoV-2. Samples were obtained from the ongoing ImmuneRACE study (first 160 participants) and from some 1,200 subjects provided by 6 global collaborators. The sample metadata nearly always contained a de-identified subject ID, COVID-19 status, age in years and sex. Where HLA class I and class II types were available, the types were taken from metadata supplied by the sample provider, not from assay-based typing. Points the paper makes about the study in general: How much clinical and demographic metadata was included differed by source and by participant, and the metadata was provided uncurated.

The immunoSEQ Assay, a bias-controlled multiplex PCR, was used to amplify TCRbeta CDR3 regions from genomic DNA. Per the original workflow: The number of nucleated cells in each sample was estimated by amplification of reference gene primers within the assay. To quantify the absolute abundance of each unique TCRbeta CDR3 rearrangement, sequence reads were collapsed and filtered. For each sample, productive Simpson clonality was calculated as the square root of Simpson's diversity index over productive rearrangements. This is the immuneACCESS table as TCRdb keeps it, with only in-frame sequences that have V and J called. A part of the clones is gone; compared with another copy, unresolved V genes explain less than half, and the rest is unexplained. From that table come the V and J calls and clone size; the DNA was used to work out D and trimming. The sample table holds under 150,000 clones, of which almost 85% were seen once. 5.5% of the sample comes from the top ten.

Participants in the prospective study were enrolled through a virtual design, were aged about 18 to 100 years, and lived in under 25 United States geographic areas. In the prospective study, participants were assigned to cohorts based on the clinical history participants reported in a screening survey and a study questionnaire. Each participant in the prospective study had whole blood, serum and a nasopharyngeal or oropharyngeal swab collected by mobile phlebotomists. Prospective study participants could optionally give additional blood draws and questionnaires over an approximately 2-month period. Blood samples from the prospective study were shipped frozen or at room temperature prior to DNA extraction.

The clonotype originates from a man between 40 and 49 years old with acute COVID-19. The chain is encoded by TRBV12-3 or TRBV12-4 joined to TRBJ1-1; the D segment could be TRBD1, given 5 matching bases. Sequenced material: PBMCs or T cells enriched from blood (not recorded which). The nucleotides read TGTGCCAGCAGTTTAGCCGGGGGCACTGAAGCTTTCTTT. The encoded protein is CASSLAGGTEAFF.